The 25 T cell receptor beta chains reported below all come from one sample, sequenced in a study of cytomegalovirus exposure and HLA in healthy donors (dated by TCRdb to about 2017). The receptor library was made with the immunoSEQ multiplex PCR assay. A mixture of 60 forward primers for TCR Vbeta segments and 13 reverse primers for TCR Jbeta segments was used in the multiplex PCR. TCRdb limited this immuneACCESS table to in-frame rearrangements with V and J called. A share of clones is missing; checked studies link under half to unresolved V genes, and the rest is unexplained. A total of 100,000 to 150,000 clones appear in this sample, about 80% of them only once. In total, the top ten clones hold roughly 1.2% of the sample. What was sequenced was PBMCs. These receptors were collected from a girl between 2 and 10 years old in good health and CMV-seronegative.

In this sample, this clone turned up once. The V call is TRBV30, the J call TRBJ2-5, with TRBD1 as a possible D gene (6 bases). The last part of the DNA fits TRBJ2-7 better; the J call may be wrong. Germline loops: CDR1 GTSNPN, CDR2 SVGIG (reference sequence). The CDR3 consists of 13 residues. CDR3: CAWSLGASYEQYF. The CDR3 region has the DNA TGTGCCTGGAGTCTGGGGGCTTCCTACGAGCAGTACTTC.

The CDR3 coding sequence is TGTGCCAGTAGTATTCTCGGCGGCTCCTACAATGAGCAGTTCTTC. Amino acid sequence: CASSILGGSYNEQFF. The chain recombines TRBV19 with TRBJ2-1; no definite D call. Germline V CDR1 and CDR2: LNHDA, SQIVND (reference sequence). This CDR3 has 15 amino acids. Trimming took 3 bases from V and 0 from J, leaving 9 bases between them.

V gene TRBV27 combines with J gene TRBJ1-5; 7 bases agree with TRBD1. Germline V gene lookup returns CDR1 MNHEY and CDR2 SMNVEV (reference sequence). The CDR3 sequence is 15 residues long. V shed 6 bases and J 0 bases; nucleotides not matched to a gene: 5. The CDR3 DNA follows: TGTGCCAGCAGGGCCAGGGGGGATAGCAATCAGCCCCAGCATTTT. Its protein product is CASRARGDSNQPQHF.

The rearrangement uses TRBV30 and TRBJ1-3; D might be TRBD1 (6 bases). V gave up 5 bases and J gave up 2 bases, with 19 bases separating them. In germline, CDR1 is GTSNPN, CDR2 SVGIG (reference sequence). The CDR3 loop spans 16 amino acids. In DNA form, the CDR3 reads TGTGCCTGGTCGGGACATCGAGTTGGTCCTGGAAACACCATATATTTT. This encodes CAWSGHRVGPGNTIYF.

This clone was observed a handful of times. The chain joins TRBV7-2 to TRBJ2-1, with 7 nucleotides matching TRBD2. CDR1 SGHTA and CDR2 FQGNSA come from the germline V gene. J lost 4 bases, V lost 5 bases, and 20 bases had no gene match. This CDR3 contains 19 residues. This CDR3 reads CASSAPSLSVGGFYNEQFF. CDR3 DNA sequence: TGTGCCAGCAGCGCCCCCTCGCTGTCTGTGGGGGGGTTTTACAATGAGCAGTTCTTC. The whole variable domain, remainder taken from reference TRBV7-2 and TRBJ2-1, is GAGVSQSPSNKVTEKGKDVELRCDPISGHTALYWYRQSLGQGLEFLIYFQGNSAPDKSGLPSDRFSAERTGGSVSTLTIQRTQQEDSAVYLCASSAPSLSVGGFYNEQFFGPGTRLTVL.

The chain carries TRBV30 and TRBJ2-2; D gene ambiguous. The germline V gene has CDR1 GTSNPN and CDR2 SVGIG (reference sequence). V was clipped by 0 bases and J by 3 bases, with 11 bases between them. The CDR3 runs to 15 residues. For the CDR3, the DNA is TGTGCCTGGAGTGTAGTACAGCAAGACACCGGGGAGCTGTTTTTT. Residues: CAWSVVQQDTGELFF.

This chain uses TRBV6-6 with TRBJ2-7; 8 bases map to TRBD1. The germline gives CDR1 MNHNY, CDR2 SVGAGI (reference sequence). The CDR3 extends over 12 amino acids. Losses at the gene ends were 5 bases for V and 7 bases for J; bases not matched to a gene: 4. CDR3 sequence (DNA): TGTGCCAGCAGTCAAGACAGGGGAGAGCAGTACTTC. Its translation is CASSQDRGEQYF.

This clone came up a few times. This chain links TRBV12-5 with TRBJ1-1; D is unresolved. V was trimmed by 2 bases and J by 0 bases, leaving 10 bases between them. The CDR3 covers 15 residues. From germline, CDR1 is LGHNT and CDR2 FRNRAP. CDR3 nucleotides: TGTGCTAGTGGTTTGAAAAGAGACATGAACACTGAAGCTTTCTTT. This gives the protein CASGLKRDMNTEAFF.

The chain combines TRBV5-4 with TRBJ2-1; TRBD2 agrees at 9 bases. Unmatched junction bases numbered 7, after V lost 1 base and J lost 8 bases. The CDR3 spans 15 residues. Germline assignment: CDR1 SGHNT and CDR2 YYREEE (reference sequence). The CDR3 nucleotides read TGTGCCAGCAGCTTGATGGCGGGAGGGCGGGATGAGCAGTTCTTC. Protein sequence: CASSLMAGGRDEQFF. Looking up the rest from reference TRBV5-4 and TRBJ2-1 gives the full variable domain: ETGVTQSPTHLIKTRGQQVTLRCSSQSGHNTVSWYQQALGQGPQFIFQYYREEENGRGNFPPRFSGLQFPNYSSELNVNALELDDSALYLCASSLMAGGRDEQFFGPGTRLTVL.

This chain links TRBV29-1 with TRBJ2-5; tentatively, D is TRBD1 (6 bases). The J call may be wrong; the DNA end is better matched by TRBJ2-7. Germline V gives CDR1 SQVTM, CDR2 ANQGSEA. The CDR3 sequence is 11 residues long. The CDR3 protein is CSGGQPYEQYF. CDR3 nucleotides: TGCAGCGGTGGACAGCCCTACGAGCAGTACTTC.

The chain recombines TRBV7-3 with TRBJ1-2, with TRBD1 as a possible D gene (5 bases). Trimming pared 5 bases from V and 8 bases from J, leaving 27 bases between. This CDR3 spans 17 amino acids. Per germline, CDR1 SGHTA and CDR2 FQGTGA. CDR3 nucleotides: TGTGCCAGCAGCCCCGCGGGTAGGGCCGGGACTGAAGGGGGCTACACCTTC. Protein sequence: CASSPAGRAGTEGGYTF.

The chain has TRBV5-1 and TRBJ2-3; D not resolved. V was shortened by 4 bases and J by 0 bases, with 18 bases between the two germline ends. The germline CDR1 and CDR2 sequences are SGHRS and YFSETQ. The CDR3 sequence is 17 residues long. CDR3 residues: CASSASTRSTSTDTQYF. The CDR3 nucleotides are TGCGCCAGCAGCGCCTCCACTCGGTCTACTAGCACAGATACGCAGTATTTT.

This chain links TRBV13 with TRBJ2-7; TRBD1 aligns across 9 bases. V dropped 5 bases and J dropped 0; count of bases not matched to a gene: 8. Germline V gene sequence: CDR1 PRHDT, CDR2 FYEKMQ (reference sequence). This CDR3 has 16 amino acids. CDR3 sequence: CASSPRTGVYSYEQYF. The CDR3 coding sequence is TGTGCCAGCAGCCCGAGGACAGGGGTCTACTCCTACGAGCAGTACTTC.

The CDR3 coding sequence is TGTGCCACCAGCACACGGGACTCCTACAATGAGCAGTTCTTC. Its protein is CATSTRDSYNEQFF. This sequence joins TRBV15 and TRBJ2-1; maybe TRBD2 (5 bases). V dropped 4 bases and J dropped 0 bases, with 7 bases sitting between them. Germline V gives CDR1 LNHNV, CDR2 YYDKDF (reference sequence). CDR3 length equals 14 residues.

The chain employs TRBV5-1 and TRBJ2-7, with 12 bases matching TRBD2. CDR1 and CDR2 from the germline V gene are SGHRS and YFSETQ. CDR3 length: 15 residues. Trimming took 3 bases from V and 1 from J; bases not matched to a gene: 2. The CDR3 loop is CASSSTSGSSYEQYF. DNA for the CDR3: TGCGCCAGCAGCTCGACTAGCGGGAGTTCCTACGAGCAGTACTTC.

This clone was detected a few times. The V call is TRBV7-6, the J call TRBJ2-2; tentatively, D is TRBD1 (5 bases). Germline assignment: CDR1 SGHVS and CDR2 FNYEAQ. The CDR3 spans 14 residues. V dropped 5 bases and J dropped 3 bases, with 10 bases sitting between them. In nucleotides, the CDR3 is TGTGCCAGCAGCATACAGGAATACACCGGGGAGCTGTTTTTT. Amino acid sequence: CASSIQEYTGELFF.

The chain is built from TRBV5-6 and TRBJ2-7; 12 nucleotides match TRBD2. In germline, CDR1 is SGHDT, CDR2 YYEEEE. V was pared by 1 base and J by 3 bases, with 5 bases of the junction left unmatched. The CDR3 has 16 amino acids. Written as DNA, the CDR3 is TGTGCCAGCAGCTTGAGGACTAGCGGGGTCATCTACGAGCAGTACTTC. Amino acids: CASSLRTSGVIYEQYF. Full variable domain (remainder filled in from reference TRBV5-6 and TRBJ2-7): DAGVTQSPTHLIKTRGQQVTLRCSPKSGHDTVSWYQQALGQGPQFIFQYYEEEERQRGNFPDRFSGHQFPNYSSELNVNALLLGDSALYLCASSLRTSGVIYEQYFGPGTRLTVT.

The chain carries TRBV6-6 and TRBJ1-2; D not certain. The ends were cut back, 0 bases at V and 3 bases at J, with 11 bases in the middle. The CDR3 sequence is 15 residues long. From germline, CDR1 is MNHNY and CDR2 SVGAGI (reference sequence). CDR3 DNA: TGTGCCAGCAGTTACTCAAATATGGGAGACTATGGCTACACCTTC. Translation gives CASSYSNMGDYGYTF.

The chain recombines TRBV4-3 with TRBJ2-7; D is unresolved. There are 14 residues in the CDR3. CDR1 is LGHNA and CDR2 is YSLEER in the germline V gene. Trimming stripped 0 bases from V and 1 base from J, with 7 bases between. CDR3 nucleotides: TGCGCCAGCAGCCAAGATAGCCTTTCCTACGAGCAGTACTTC. The encoded protein is CASSQDSLSYEQYF.

The rearrangement joins TRBV4-2 to TRBJ2-3; D may be TRBD2 (5 bases). The germline CDR1 and CDR2 sequences are LGHNA and YNFKEQ. This CDR3 is 13 amino acids long. V was clipped by 0 bases and J by 6 bases, with 7 bases between them. This chain's CDR3 is CASSQDTRDTQYF. CDR3 in DNA: TGTGCCAGCAGCCAAGATACTAGGGATACGCAGTATTTT.

The rearrangement links TRBV14 to TRBJ2-1; tentatively, D is TRBD2 (6 bases). Germline CDR1 is SGHDN and CDR2 is FVKESK. V lost 5 bases and J 0 bases, leaving 11 bases between the germline ends. The CDR3 has 15 amino acids. CDR3 sequence (DNA): TGTGCCAGCAGCAAAGCCGGGAGCTCCTACAATGAGCAGTTCTTC. Translated: CASSKAGSSYNEQFF.

The gene calls are TRBV29-1 and TRBJ2-3, with D unclear. CDR3 length: 12 residues. The germline gives CDR1 SQVTM, CDR2 ANQGSEA. V lost 5 bases and J 6 bases, leaving 12 bases between the germline ends. The CDR3 DNA reads TGCAGCGTTCAGGCTCGTCTGGATACGCAGTATTTT. Its protein is CSVQARLDTQYF.

The V and J genes are TRBV4-1 and TRBJ1-1; D remains ambiguous. V shed 0 bases and J shed 2 bases, with 10 bases lying between them. The CDR3 runs 15 residues. Germline assignment: CDR1 MGHRA and CDR2 YSYEKL. CDR3 nucleotide sequence: TGCGCCAGCAGCCAAGAAGGAACAGCTAACACTGAAGCTTTCTTT. This codes for CASSQEGTANTEAFF.

J is TRBJ2-2 and V is TRBV6-5; possible D gene TRBD2, 5 bases. The germline gives CDR1 MNHEY, CDR2 SVGAGI. With 10 bases removed from V and 4 bases from J, the gap between germline ends came to 13 bases. CDR3 size: 13 residues. This CDR3 is CATSRGSTGELFF. Written as DNA, the CDR3 is TGTGCCACCTCGAGAGGGAGCACCGGGGAGCTGTTTTTT.

This chain links TRBV2 with TRBJ2-5, with 10 nucleotides matching TRBD2. The CDR3 runs 15 residues. V shed 5 bases, J shed 4 bases, and the junction held 7 bases outside the gene matches. Germline-derived CDR1 and CDR2 are SNHLY and FYNNEI. Here the CDR3 reads CASSRLAGDSETQYF. The DNA for the CDR3 is TGTGCCAGCAGTAGGCTAGCGGGAGATTCAGAGACCCAGTACTTC.